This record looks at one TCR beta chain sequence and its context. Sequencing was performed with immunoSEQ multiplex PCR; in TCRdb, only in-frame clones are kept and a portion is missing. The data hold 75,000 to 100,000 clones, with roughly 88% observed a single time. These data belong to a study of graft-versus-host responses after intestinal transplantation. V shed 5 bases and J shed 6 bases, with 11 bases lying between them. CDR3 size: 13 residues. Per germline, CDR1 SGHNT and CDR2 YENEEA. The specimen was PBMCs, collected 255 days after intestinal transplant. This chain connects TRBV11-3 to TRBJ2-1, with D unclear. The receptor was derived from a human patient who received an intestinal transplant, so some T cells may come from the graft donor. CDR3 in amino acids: CASSATQANEQFF. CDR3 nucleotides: TGTGCCAGCAGCGCTACCCAGGCCAATGAGCAGTTCTTC.